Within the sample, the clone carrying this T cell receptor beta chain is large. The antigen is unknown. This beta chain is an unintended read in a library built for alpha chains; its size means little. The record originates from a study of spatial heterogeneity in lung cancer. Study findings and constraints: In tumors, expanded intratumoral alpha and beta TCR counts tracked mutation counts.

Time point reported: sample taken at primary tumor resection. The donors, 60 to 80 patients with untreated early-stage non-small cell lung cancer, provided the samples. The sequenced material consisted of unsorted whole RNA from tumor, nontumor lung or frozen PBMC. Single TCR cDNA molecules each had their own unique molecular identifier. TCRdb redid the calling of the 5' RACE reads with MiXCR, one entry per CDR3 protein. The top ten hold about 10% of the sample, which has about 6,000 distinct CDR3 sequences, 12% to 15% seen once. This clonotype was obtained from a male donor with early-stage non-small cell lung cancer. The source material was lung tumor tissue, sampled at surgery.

The DNA of the CDR3 is TGTGCCACCAGTGGGCCCCACCTTGAGGAGCAGTTCTTC. Its protein is CATSGPHLEEQFF. This chain joins TRBV24-1 and TRBJ2-1; no firm D call. Looked up from germline, CDR1 is KGHDR and CDR2 is SFDVKD. Deletions cut 5 bases from V and 10 bases from J, with 14 bases between. CDR3 size: 13 residues.